This TCR beta chain came from a study of control samples from healthy donors and cancer patients. CDR1 is MDHEN and CDR2 is SYDVKM in the germline V gene. The V segment lost 4 bases and the J segment 5 bases; nucleotides outside the gene matches: 18. This CDR3 is 18 amino acids long. This clone appeared a few times. Method: immunoSEQ multiplex PCR; TCRdb's copy keeps in-frame clones and lacks some. The data contain roughly 220,000 clones, just under 95% of them singletons. The rearrangement uses TRBV28 and TRBJ2-7; 9 bases align to TRBD1. This TCR came from a man aged 45-60 years in good health. The specimen sequenced was blood. The CDR3: CASSSKPYITGGRNEQYF. CDR3 sequence (DNA): TGTGCCAGCAGTTCAAAGCCCTACATTACAGGGGGCAGAAACGAGCAGTACTTC. The variable domain in full, completed from reference TRBV28 and TRBJ2-7, reads DVKVTQSSRYLVKRTGEKVFLECVQDMDHENMFWYRQDPGLGLRLIYFSYDVKMKEKGDIPEGYSVSREKKERFSLILESASTNQTSMYLCASSSKPYITGGRNEQYFGPGTRLTVT.